The sequence of this T cell receptor (beta chain) was determined in a study of cytomegalovirus exposure and HLA in healthy donors (dated by TCRdb to the late 2010s). Study-wide context: An earlier analysis of fewer than 750 of the donors reported 250 to 300 Gb of sequence data and around 120 million unique TCR beta sequences obtained from about 200 million T cells. A later analysis re-examined previously published TCR beta repertoires from over 500 donors and added high-resolution HLA genotyping to investigate patterns of TCR occurrence. In a later genetic analysis, genome-wide SNP genotypes for about three fifths of the roughly 670 donors were used, and that subset was treated as a discovery cohort. Donor age, sex, ethnicity and CMV serostatus were collected together with the repertoire data. In an earlier analysis of roughly 580 of the donors, high-throughput TCR beta sequencing was used to judge whether each TCR beta V gene segment behaved as functional or pseudogenic. Among roughly 400 genotyped donors of the cohort, an average of roughly 230,000 unique TCR beta nucleotide sequences was sequenced per donor, of which about 18% were non-productive. Roughly five DR-DQ haplotypes were treated as single units for association and clustering because of strong linkage in the cohort. The later analysis used no new phenotypic data to find candidate immune exposures, relying instead on TCR beta sequences and their occurrence across donors. Both class I and class II loci were covered by HLA typing, at four-digit resolution. The number of typed donors differed by locus: 629-630 for A, B, C, DRB1 and DQB1; 522 for DQA1; around 610 for DPA1; and 400 to 480 for DPB1. Every discovery cohort repertoire had been produced on one sequencing platform. Roughly 300 gigabases of sequencing data and tens of millions of unique TCR sequences were included in an early release covering several hundred HLA-typed donors. Among the roughly 430 genotyped donors, around 81% belonged to the genetic ancestry cluster associated with self-reported Caucasian donors. To predict cytomegalovirus infection status, the study combined high-throughput TCR immunosequencing, statistical association of individual TCRs with disease status, and machine learning. The study aimed to test whether signatures of past pathogen exposure could be identified by cataloging public T cell receptors. The T cell repertoires of under 700 subjects were profiled by immunosequencing and related to cytomegalovirus serostatus. Besides the first cohort of some 670 subjects, a separate validation cohort made up of 95 to 150 different subjects was used.

Concerning this clone itself: The antigen it binds to is not known. No base-level quality is on record; no much larger clone is a single base apart.

The library was made by the immunoSEQ multiplex PCR assay. For the multiplex PCR, a mixture combining 60 forward primers for TCR Vbeta segments and 13 reverse primers for TCR Jbeta segments was used. A multiplex PCR assay on genomic DNA amplified the CDR3 region of rearranged TCR beta genes. The Illumina HiSeq System was used to sequence the amplified TCR beta libraries as 87-base-pair reads. Processing in the source paper ran as follows. Across the 700 or so repertoires, a later analysis counted approximately 75 million unique TCR beta chains, around 11 million of which were shared by at least two donors. To remove PCR and sequencing errors, raw reads were error-corrected and collapsed into unique sequences using a nearest-neighbor algorithm that merged closely related sequences. CDR3 sequences were aligned to IMGT reference sequences to assign V, D and J gene segments. For a sequence to be retained, a match of at least six nucleotides was required to both a V gene segment and a J gene segment. Rearrangements were called productive when the CDR3 lacked stop codons and stayed in frame with V and J; all others were non-productive. CDR3 was defined by IMGT convention, running from the second conserved V-encoded cysteine to the conserved J-encoded phenylalanine. The earlier analysis of a few hundred of the donors excluded sequences that lacked an unambiguous match to a single V gene segment. In an earlier analysis of 587 of the donors, a V segment was called functional when productive rearrangements were above 56.7%, and segregating when the standard deviation between donors exceeded 5%. A statistical classification framework was built to diagnose cytomegalovirus status from the catalog of TCR beta chain sequences. In a later analysis, TCR nucleotide sequences were compared against IMGT/GENE-DB human TR gene sequences so that V and J genes could be assigned. A later analysis assigned CDR3 sequences and most-parsimonious VDJ recombination scenarios with the TCRdist pipeline. In a later analysis, each TCR beta chain was defined by its CDR3 amino acid sequence together with its V-gene family, and reads without a unique V-gene family were excluded. In a later analysis, approximately 590 highly shared, low-generation-probability nucleotide sequences were removed to address suspected cross-contamination and a sequencing artifact. In a later analysis, a clonal expansion index was calculated for each public chain from normalized within-repertoire ranks of inferred template counts. In a later analysis, generation probabilities were computed with a VDJ recombination model fitted to out-of-frame rearrangements, and the resulting probabilities were checked against IGoR. Hypergeometric tests were used in a later analysis to score TCR-TCR, TCR-HLA and TCR-CMV co-occurrence, with a repertoire-size bias correction applied to the TCR pairs. To estimate false discovery rates, a later analysis permuted the HLA or CMV assignments 20 times. In a later analysis, co-occurring TCRs were grouped using DBSCAN, and TCRdist sequence similarity was added for clustering within HLA-allele-positive subsets. Repertoires with fewer than 30,000 or more than 120,000 public chains, plus five repertoires with anomalous nucleotide sharing, were excluded from co-occurrence clustering. TCRdb carries this immuneACCESS record with in-frame sequences only. Its versions omit some clonotypes, under half of them owing to an unresolved V gene in the studies checked, with the rest unexplained. V and J calls and clone size are as listed in that table; D and trimming were resolved from the DNA. Recorded for this sample are about 150,000 clones; about two thirds of them occurred a single time. The ten largest clonotypes hold roughly 2% of the sample.

Overall study outcomes, separate from this receptor: In vitro tests confirmed that three of the cytomegalovirus-associated TCR beta chains recognize cytomegalovirus antigens. According to a later analysis, parvovirus B19, influenza, CMV and Epstein-Barr virus appeared linked to several top co-occurrence clusters. Because the 87-base-pair reads could not distinguish some IMGT-functional V segments, including TRBV6-2 and TRBV6-3, those segments were excluded. In this cohort, only TCR beta chains were sequenced, and detectable features were limited by the absence of alpha or paired-chain data. The earlier analysis of some 540 of the donors excluded 15 to 20 rarely observed V segments, including chromosome 9 orphons, because counts were too low. According to a later genetic analysis, donors in an Asian-associated ancestry cluster had fewer N-insertions in productive TCRs than the approximately 650-donor mean. A group of highly shared sequence variants was considered likely to be a technical artifact of the sequencing pipeline. An earlier analysis of 587 of the donors showed that most TCR beta V segments appeared in productive rearrangements either about 87% or about 30% of the time, which broadly matched IMGT annotations. A later analysis found that HLA-associated TCR beta chains were more clonally expanded and had lower generation probabilities than equally common non-associated chains. In a later genetic analysis, a missense DCLRE1C variant was associated with V-gene and J-gene trimming of TCR beta chains, and the association was replicated in an independent cohort. The study listed 164 TCR beta chains as associated with cytomegalovirus. Linkage disequilibrium might explain the correlated functional status among segregating V segments, but an unknown experimental factor could not be ruled out. The authors suggested that the approach could potentially be generalized to other disease states and immunological phenotypes. Most TCR sequences were observed very rarely across donors, whereas some public TCRs were present in many individuals. The classifier was reported to diagnose cytomegalovirus status with high specificity and sensitivity in both the original and validation cohorts. For the cohort, immune exposure information was limited to CMV serostatus. Assigning TCR associations to individual alleles was difficult when HLA alleles, especially DR and DQ, strongly co-occurred. A later analysis found that most CMV-associated TCR beta chains appeared HLA-restricted, with HLA associations seemingly driven largely by CMV exposure. A further reported finding was that TCR beta sequences accurately predicted the HLA-A and HLA-B alleles for most subjects in the first cohort. Roughly uniform sequencing depth across donors was assumed in presence/absence analyses, although this assumption may not hold. A later analysis associated 16,951 TCR beta sequences with specific HLA alleles at a false discovery rate of 0.05. Because some donors lacked HLA typing at each locus, the association tests relied only on the typed subset. A later analysis found that TCR association rates varied across HLA loci, with DRB1 alleles showing the most associated TCRs and HLA-C alleles the fewest.

V loses 7 bases of germline sequence and J loses 1 base, and the interval between the two ends is 10 bases. The cysteine opens and the phenylalanine closes a CDR3 of 13 amino acids. Just the 39-base CDR3 DNA is kept, in frame starting at base 1. In the germline V gene, CDR1 corresponds to SNHLY and CDR2 to FYNNEI. The cohort was made up of under 800 healthy bone marrow donors. All cohort members were sampled while nominally healthy, although unrecorded immune exposures were likely present. The donor tested CMV seropositive, placing the donor among the 290 or so seropositive members of the cohort. Every donor gave a peripheral blood sample, and the peripheral blood mononuclear cells from that sample were used for TCR beta sequencing. The Qiagen DNeasy Blood Extraction Kit was used to extract genomic DNA from the blood cell samples.

Sequences were obtained from PBMCs. The source of this sequence is a woman aged 55-70 years in good health and CMV-seropositive. The chain was built from TRBV2 and TRBJ1-1, with a weak D call of TRBD1 (6 bases match). The sequenced DNA: TGTGCCAGCAACAAGGACAGGAACACTGAAGCTTTCTTT. It translates as CASNKDRNTEAFF.